Below are 10 T cell receptor beta chains sequenced from a single sample in a study of identical twins. In TCRdb, the 5' RACE reads were re-called with MiXCR into one record per CDR3 protein. Of approximately 280,000 distinct CDR3 sequences listed, under 9.5% are singletons. The same data also contributed to another study, on yellow fever vaccine responses in identical twins.

Sequenced material: memory (CD45RO+) T cells sorted from blood. These receptors all stem from a woman between 18 and 29 years old in good health.

This clonotype was observed a handful of times. The junction shows a germline mismatch at one end, possibly a read error. The chain is built from TRBV5-6 and TRBJ2-2; D uncertain. The CDR3 spans 11 residues. CDR1 is SGHDT and CDR2 is YYEEEE in the germline V gene. As DNA, the CDR3 is TGTGCCAGCACCTTGACCGGGGAGCTGTTTTTT. Its translation: CASTLTGELFF.

A few counts support this clonotype. The chain carries TRBV3-1 and TRBJ2-3; TRBD1 might be the D (6 bases). V shed 4 bases and J shed 4 bases, with 12 bases lying between them. Looked up from germline, CDR1 is LGHDT and CDR2 is YNNKEL (reference sequence). The length of the CDR3 is 14 residues. The CDR3 sequence is CASSRQVVADTQYF. CDR3 coding DNA: TGTGCCAGCAGCCGACAGGTGGTGGCAGATACGCAGTATTTT.

In this sample, this clonotype turned up a few times. The genes are TRBV27 and TRBJ2-5; D is unresolved. Trimming took 6 bases from V and 5 from J, leaving 13 bases between them. CDR3 length: 13 residues. The germline V gene has CDR1 MNHEY and CDR2 SMNVEV (reference sequence). Here the CDR3 DNA reads TGTGCCAGCAGAACGATTTCCCAGGAGACCCAGTACTTC. Translating gives CASRTISQETQYF.

This clonotype was counted between two and nine times. The chain has TRBV6-1 and TRBJ2-4, with a tentative D call TRBD1 (5 bases). Germline V gives CDR1 MNHNS, CDR2 SASEGT. CDR3 length equals 16 residues. V lost 6 bases, J lost 1 base, and 16 bases lay in between. DNA for the CDR3: TGTGCCAGCAGCCCCTCGGCAGGGCGGGCCAAAAACATTCAGTACTTC. Protein: CASSPSAGRAKNIQYF.

The CDR3 nucleotides are TGCAGCTCCCAACACGAGACCCAGTACTTC. Protein product: CSSQHETQYF. This chain links TRBV29-1 with TRBJ2-5, with D unclear. The CDR3 spans 10 residues. The germline V gene encodes CDR1 SQVTM and CDR2 ANQGSEA. V lost 8 bases to trimming and J lost 5 bases, with 9 bases between them.

This clonotype has a handful of counts. V is TRBV6-4 and J is TRBJ2-1; D not certain. The CDR3 runs 15 residues. Germline V gene sequence: CDR1 MRHNA, CDR2 SNTAGT. The V gene lost 0 bases and the J gene lost 0 bases, with 6 bases spanning the gap. For the CDR3, the DNA is TGTGCCAGCAGTGACTCGGTCGACTCCTACAATGAGCAGTTCTTC. It codes for CASSDSVDSYNEQFF.

The chain has TRBV20-1 and TRBJ1-1, with a possible D match to TRBD1 (6 bases). V shed 6 bases and J shed 6 bases, with 20 bases lying between them. Germline-derived CDR1 and CDR2 are DFQATT and SNEGSKA (reference sequence). The CDR3 covers 14 residues. The CDR3: CSASAGASSPEAFF. The CDR3 coding sequence is TGCAGTGCCTCGGCGGGGGCGAGCAGTCCTGAAGCTTTCTTT.

This clonotype was found a few times. CDR3 bases: TGCAGCGCGGGGACAGGGAATGAAAAACTGTTTTTT. Its protein is CSAGTGNEKLFF. The gene calls are TRBV29-1 and TRBJ1-4, with 9 bases matching TRBD1. V shed 7 bases and J 5 bases; nucleotides not matched to a gene: 2. CDR1 is SQVTM and CDR2 is ANQGSEA in the germline V gene. CDR3 length equals 12 residues.

This clonotype has a handful of counts. The chain has TRBV20-1 and TRBJ1-6; TRBD1 might be the D (6 bases). The CDR3 consists of 14 residues. V lost 0 bases to trimming and J lost 7 bases, with 10 bases between them. Germline V gene data show CDR1 as DFQATT and CDR2 as SNEGSKA (reference sequence). CDR3 region: CSARDRTGNSPLHF. CDR3 nucleotides: TGCAGTGCTAGAGATCGAACAGGGAATTCACCCCTCCACTTT.

This clonotype was found many times. The chain recombines TRBV20-1 with TRBJ1-1; D is uncertain. V was trimmed by 5 bases and J by 0 bases, leaving 10 bases between them. This CDR3 has 13 amino acids. CDR1 and CDR2 from the germline V gene are DFQATT and SNEGSKA (reference sequence). This CDR3 is CSAGSFMNTEAFF. Here the CDR3 DNA reads TGCAGTGCTGGATCTTTCATGAACACTGAAGCTTTCTTT.